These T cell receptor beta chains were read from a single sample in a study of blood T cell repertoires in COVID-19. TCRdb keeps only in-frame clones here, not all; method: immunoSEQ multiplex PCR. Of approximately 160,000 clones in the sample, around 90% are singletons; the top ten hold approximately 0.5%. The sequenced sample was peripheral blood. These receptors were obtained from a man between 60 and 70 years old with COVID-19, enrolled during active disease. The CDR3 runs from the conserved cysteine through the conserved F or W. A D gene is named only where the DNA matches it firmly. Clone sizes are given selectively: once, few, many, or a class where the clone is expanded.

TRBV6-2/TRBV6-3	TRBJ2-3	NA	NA	TGTGCCAGCAGTTACTCGCTTACAGGGAAGGTTACAGATACGCAGTATTTT	CASSYSLTGKVTDTQYF
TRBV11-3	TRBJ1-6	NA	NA	TGTGCCAGCAGCTCCGGGTTGGAGTCACCCCTCCACTTT	CASSSGLESPLHF
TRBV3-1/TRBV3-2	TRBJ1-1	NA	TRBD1	TGTGCCAGCAGCCAAGCGGGACAGGGTGCTGAAGCTTTCTTT	CASSQAGQGAEAFF
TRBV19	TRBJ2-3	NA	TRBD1	TGTGCCAGTAGGGGGACAGGGGGCTGGAACACAGATACGCAGTATTTT	CASRGTGGWNTDTQYF
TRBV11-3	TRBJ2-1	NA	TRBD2	TGTGCCAGCAGCTTTTTGACTAGCGGGGTAAATGAGCAGTTCTTC	CASSFLTSGVNEQFF
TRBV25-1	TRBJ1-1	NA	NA	TGTGCCAGCAGTGGTAGACACAGGAACACTGAAGCTTTCTTT	CASSGRHRNTEAFF
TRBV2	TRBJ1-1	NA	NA	TGTGCCAGCAGAGCTCCAGGGTTGAACACTGAAGCTTTCTTT	CASRAPGLNTEAFF
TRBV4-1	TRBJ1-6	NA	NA	TGCGCCAGCAGCCAACCTTCCAATTCACCCCTCCACTTT	CASSQPSNSPLHF
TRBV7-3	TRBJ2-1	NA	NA	TGTGCCAGCAGCTTAATTTCGGTGGCCTACAATGAGCAGTTCTTC	CASSLISVAYNEQFF
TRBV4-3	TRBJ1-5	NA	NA	TGCGCCAGCAGCCAAGATGAGGGTTCCCGGCCCCAGCATTTT	CASSQDEGSRPQHF
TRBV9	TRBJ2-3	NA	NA	TGTGCCAGCAGAGGTGGGCCAACTAGCACAGATACGCAGTATTTT	CASRGGPTSTDTQYF
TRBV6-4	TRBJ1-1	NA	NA	TGTGCCAGCAGTGACCTGCGACATGTTCGGTACACTGAAGCTTTCTTT	CASSDLRHVRYTEAFF
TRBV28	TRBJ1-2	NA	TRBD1	TGTGCCAGCAGTTTCACAGGGGGGAAGGAGTATGGCTACACCTTC	CASSFTGGKEYGYTF
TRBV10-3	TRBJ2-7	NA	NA	TGTGCCATCAGGGACAGACGAAGCTCCTACGAGCAGTACTTC	CAIRDRRSSYEQYF
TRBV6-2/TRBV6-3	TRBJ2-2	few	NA	TGTGCCAGCAGTTTCGACAGGTTATCCACCGGGGAGCTGTTTTTT	CASSFDRLSTGELFF
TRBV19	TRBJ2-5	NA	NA	TGTGCCAGTAGTATAGTAGCGGGGGGACAGGGAGGGACCCAGTACTTC	CASSIVAGGQGGTQYF
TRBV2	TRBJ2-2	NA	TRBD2	TGTGCCAGCAGGGCTTCAACTAGCGGGGGGAACACCGGGGAGCTGTTTTTT	CASRASTSGGNTGELFF
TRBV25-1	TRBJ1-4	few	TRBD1	TGTGCCAGCAGGGTCCCGGGACAGTCTAATGAAAAACTGTTTTTT	CASRVPGQSNEKLFF
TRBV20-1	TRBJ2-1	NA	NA	TGCAGTGCTAGTTTTGGCGGCTCCTACAATGAGCAGTTCTTC	CSASFGGSYNEQFF
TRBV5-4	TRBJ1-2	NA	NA	TGTGCCAGCAGCGTACAGGATAACTATGGCTACACCTTC	CASSVQDNYGYTF
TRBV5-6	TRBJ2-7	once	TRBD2	TGTGCCAGCAGCCCTCCCCCTAGCGGGACGAGCTCCTACGAGCAGTACTTC	CASSPPPSGTSSYEQYF
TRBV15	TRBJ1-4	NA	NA	TGTGCCACCAGTTATCCAGGGTCTAATGAAAAACTGTTTTTT	CATSYPGSNEKLFF
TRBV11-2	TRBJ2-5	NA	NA	TGTGCCAGCAGCCCCAGGGGACAAGAGACCCAGTACTTC	CASSPRGQETQYF
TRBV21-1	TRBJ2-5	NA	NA	TGTGCCAGCAGCGGCCTCAAGCGGACAGACGACCAAGAGACCCAGTACTTC	CASSGLKRTDDQETQYF
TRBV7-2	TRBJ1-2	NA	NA	TGTGCCAGCAGCTCGGCCAAGGGGCGCAGCTACACCTTC	CASSSAKGRSYTF
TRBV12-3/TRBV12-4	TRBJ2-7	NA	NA	TGTGCCAGCACCCTGGGACACTCCTACGAGCAGTACTTC	CASTLGHSYEQYF
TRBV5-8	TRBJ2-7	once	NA	TGTGCCAGCAGCTTGGGGCAGGGGGGCTACGAGCAGTACTTC	CASSLGQGGYEQYF
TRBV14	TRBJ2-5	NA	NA	TGTGCCAGCAGCCAAGGCGGTTACCAAGAGACCCAGTACTTC	CASSQGGYQETQYF
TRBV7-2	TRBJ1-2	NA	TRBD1	TGTGCCAGCAGCTCGGGAGGGGGCATCTATGGCTACACCTTC	CASSSGGGIYGYTF
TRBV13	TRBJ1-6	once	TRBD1	TGTGCCAGCACATCGGACAGGTTTGGTCTGGCCCTCCACTTT	CASTSDRFGLALHF
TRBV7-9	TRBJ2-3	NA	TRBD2	TGTGCCAGCAGCTTTTTCGGGAGGACGGTAACAGATACGCAGTATTTT	CASSFFGRTVTDTQYF
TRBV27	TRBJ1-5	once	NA	TGTGCCAGCAGCCCCAGCGGGCATCAGCCCCAGCATTTT	CASSPSGHQPQHF
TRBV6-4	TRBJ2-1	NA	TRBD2	TGTGCCACCGCGGTGAGGACTAGCGGGAGGTCCTATGAGCAGTTCTTC	CATAVRTSGRSYEQFF
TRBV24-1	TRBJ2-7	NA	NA	TGTGCCACCAGTGAGGGGGGACTTACCTACGAGCAGTACTTC	CATSEGGLTYEQYF
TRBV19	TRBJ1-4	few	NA	TGTGCCAGTTCCCGGGGTGATTTTGCAACTAATGAAAAACTGTTTTTT	CASSRGDFATNEKLFF